This T cell receptor (beta chain) is from a study of OX40 agonist ivuxolimab in advanced cancers. Background on the study: Three patients, one with hepatocellular carcinoma and two with cutaneous melanoma, achieved partial responses. Findings of the study overall: Some patients who did not respond also had low normalized T-cell clonal expansion.

Germline V lookup: CDR1 MRHNA, CDR2 SNTAGT. The V and J ends lost 5 bases and 2 bases, in that order; junction bases with no gene match: 1. CDR3 size: 13 residues. The repertoire was sequenced with immunoSEQ multiplex PCR; TCRdb's copy has only in-frame clones and lacks some. This sample has 40,000 to 50,000 clones, with approximately 86% found just once. For this clone: Its antigen is currently unknown.

The chain combines TRBV6-4 with TRBJ2-3; 7 bases are a match to TRBD2. The clonotype was recovered from an adult with an advanced solid tumor such as melanoma, head and neck, liver or kidney cancer. Sequenced here: CD4+ or CD8+ T cells sorted from blood, sampled in a trial of the OX40 agonist ivuxolimab. This CDR3 reads CASSKRDTDTQYF. The CDR3 nucleotides are TGTGCCAGCAGTAAGCGGGACACAGATACGCAGTATTTT.